Sequencing of this T cell receptor beta chain was carried out in a study of response to subunit inactivated influenza vaccine. This clonotype has a handful of counts. Its specificity is not known. Germline CDR1 is SEHNR and CDR2 is FQNEAQ (reference sequence). V was pared by 5 bases and J by 6 bases, with 7 bases between. The CDR3 covers 11 residues. Overall study results and limits: T cells newly recruited by each seasonal influenza vaccination are few, the authors suggested.

From the RT-PCR reads, TCRdb called clonotypes with MiXCR, one entry per CDR3 protein. The table lists 500,000 to 600,000 distinct CDR3 sequences, 10% to 12% of them singletons, with roughly 11% in the top ten. This sample also belongs to another study, concerning T cells expressing NK-cell markers. Per that paper: Synthesis of TCR beta cDNA relied on 5'RACE template switching carrying UMIs. Seven of the eight sequenced donors were HCMV-seropositive; one was seronegative. Sorting was restricted to alpha-beta TCR T cells by an anti-gamma-delta TCR antibody in several experiments. HCMV specificity of the expanded NKG2C+ T cell clones was not established.

The source is a man between 50 and 59 years old who received an inactivated influenza vaccine. This chain joins TRBV7-9 and TRBJ1-2; D remains ambiguous. The sequenced sample was PBMCs from blood, obtained on the day of vaccination. CDR3 DNA: TGTGCCAGCAGCCCAAGGGATGGCTACACCTTC. Amino acids: CASSPRDGYTF. Combining the CDR3 with reference TRBV7-9 and TRBJ1-2 gives the whole variable domain DTGVSQNPRHKITKRGQNVTFRCDPISEHNRLYWYRQTLGQGPEFLTYFQNEAQLEKSRLLSDRFSAERPKGSFSTLEIQRTEQGDSAMYLCASSPRDGYTFGSGTRLTVV.